This T cell receptor (beta chain) was recovered during a study of cytomegalovirus exposure and HLA in healthy donors. Study-wide results and limits: In a later analysis, common viral pathogens appeared linked to several of the most significant clusters.

Comment on this clone: What it binds is unknown.

Looked up from germline, CDR1 is SGHRS and CDR2 is YFSETQ. The CDR3 runs to 21 residues. Trimming took 3 bases from V and 0 from J; bases not matched to a gene: 23. Amplification used 60 Vbeta primers and 13 Jbeta primers. Produced via immunoSEQ multiplex PCR; TCRdb's table is partial and in-frame only. The sample lists some 150,000 clones; approximately 81% were seen once. The receptor comes from a boy aged 2 to 9 in good health and CMV-seronegative. This chain joins TRBV5-1 and TRBJ1-2; 7 bases agree with TRBD1. Sequences were obtained from PBMCs. Here the CDR3 DNA reads TGCGCCAGCAGCTCCGCCTGGAGAGGTCCTAAGACAGGGAGGACTAACTATGGCTACACCTTC. As protein: CASSSAWRGPKTGRTNYGYTF.